These T cell receptor beta chains were read from a single sample in a study of T-cell reconstitution after alpha-beta-depleted transplantation in children. From the PCR reads, TCRdb called clonotypes with MiXCR, one entry per CDR3 protein. This sample has approximately 270,000 distinct CDR3 sequences; about 24% occur once, and the top ten carry about 5%. Sample: PBMCs, mostly from graft donor cells, taken 360 days after TCRalphabeta/CD19-depleted stem cell transplant. Source of these receptors: a female patient younger than 10 who had a stem cell transplant for congenital amegakaryocytic thrombocytopenia, so the T cells may come from the graft donor. Both conserved end residues are part of each CDR3. A D gene is named only where the DNA matches it firmly. Expanded clones are given a class, and other clones once, few, many or no size at all.

>few|16|TRBV5-1|TRBD1|TRBJ1-4
CASSAGQLATNEKLFF
>few|17|TRBV6-2/TRBV6-3|.|TRBJ2-1
CASSYKRGIALYNEQFF
>few|16|TRBV7-3|.|TRBJ2-1
CASSPWGGAGYNEQFF
>once|12|TRBV28|.|TRBJ2-7
CASSLWEGEQYF
>.|15|TRBV20-1|TRBD2|TRBJ2-5
CSARDPGLAVETQYF
>few|16|TRBV7-2|.|TRBJ2-7
CASSLGGVRRAYEQYF
>many|13|TRBV12-3/TRBV12-4|TRBD2|TRBJ2-3
CASTSGGADTQYF
>many|13|TRBV5-1|.|TRBJ2-6
CASSLAGANVLTF
>few|15|TRBV12-3/TRBV12-4|.|TRBJ1-4
CASSSTQGSKEKLFF
>few|16|TRBV27|.|TRBJ2-2
CASTYNGGLNTGELFF
>.|18|TRBV5-1|.|TRBJ2-1
CASSLEWGRFTTYNEQFF
>.|12|TRBV12-3/TRBV12-4|.|TRBJ2-3
CASSLDLASQYF
>few|15|TRBV4-2|.|TRBJ2-1
CASSYYRESYNEQFF
>.|15|TRBV11-3|.|TRBJ2-1
CASSHQMGPLNEQFF
>.|15|TRBV6-5|TRBD1|TRBJ1-4
CASKSSTGWNEKLFF
>.|15|TRBV11-2|TRBD1|TRBJ2-7
CASSLGQGISYEQYF
>few|13|TRBV29-1|.|TRBJ2-2
CSGGTPNTGELFF
>many|11|TRBV29-1|TRBD1|TRBJ2-1
CSVYTGGEQFF
>many|15|TRBV4-3|TRBD1|TRBJ2-1
CASSQDWGTGDEQFF
>.|12|TRBV12-3/TRBV12-4|.|TRBJ1-2
CASSLNNYGYTF
>.|16|TRBV21-1|.|TRBJ2-5
CASSKGVGARKETQYF
>.|13|TRBV5-5|.|TRBJ1-1
CASSFDPYTEAFF
>.|12|TRBV28|.|TRBJ2-2
CASSSGSGELFF
>.|15|TRBV12-3/TRBV12-4|.|TRBJ1-2
CASSLASPGTYGYTF
>.|17|TRBV2|.|TRBJ2-5
CASSEARRVLLEETQYF
>few|14|TRBV6-5|.|TRBJ1-5
CASRLGRNNQPQHF
>.|15|TRBV10-3|.|TRBJ2-3
CAIRGRLGRTDTQYF
>few|13|TRBV25-1|TRBD1|TRBJ1-2
CASSGQGTAGYTF
>many|14|TRBV18|TRBD1|TRBJ2-5
CASSPRGTGETQYF
>once|13|TRBV12-3/TRBV12-4|TRBD1|TRBJ2-7
CASSRQGRDEQYF
>many|15|TRBV12-3/TRBV12-4|.|TRBJ2-3
CASSLATNPTDTQYF
>few|15|TRBV12-3/TRBV12-4|.|TRBJ1-6
CASSGDRNNNSPLHF
>few|15|TRBV4-1|TRBD2|TRBJ2-3
CASKGGQASTDTQYF
>once|19|TRBV7-8|.|TRBJ1-6
CASSLARWQGSSYNSPLHF
>.|17|TRBV4-2|.|TRBJ2-1
CASSPKTTWTDYNEQFF
>few|15|TRBV5-1|.|TRBJ2-1
CASSLVGGGRLEQFF
>.|14|TRBV12-3/TRBV12-4|.|TRBJ2-3
CASSHTEHTDTQYF
>few|14|TRBV12-3/TRBV12-4|.|TRBJ1-1
CASRQTGMNTEAFF
>.|14|TRBV5-1|.|TRBJ2-3
CASSGGWGTDTQYF
>.|14|TRBV6-5|.|TRBJ2-1
CASSYSDLAYEQFF
>.|17|TRBV27|TRBD2|TRBJ2-5
CASSRLAGVGVQETQYF
>.|15|TRBV15|.|TRBJ2-5
CATSRDMRIQETQYF
>.|15|TRBV4-3|.|TRBJ2-7
CASSQEAHLSSEQYF
>.|13|TRBV28|.|TRBJ1-2
CASMEGGDYGYTF
>few|12|TRBV5-1|TRBD1|TRBJ2-7
CASSPDRGEQYF
>.|14|TRBV29-1|TRBD1|TRBJ2-7
CSVRGGQGSYEQYF